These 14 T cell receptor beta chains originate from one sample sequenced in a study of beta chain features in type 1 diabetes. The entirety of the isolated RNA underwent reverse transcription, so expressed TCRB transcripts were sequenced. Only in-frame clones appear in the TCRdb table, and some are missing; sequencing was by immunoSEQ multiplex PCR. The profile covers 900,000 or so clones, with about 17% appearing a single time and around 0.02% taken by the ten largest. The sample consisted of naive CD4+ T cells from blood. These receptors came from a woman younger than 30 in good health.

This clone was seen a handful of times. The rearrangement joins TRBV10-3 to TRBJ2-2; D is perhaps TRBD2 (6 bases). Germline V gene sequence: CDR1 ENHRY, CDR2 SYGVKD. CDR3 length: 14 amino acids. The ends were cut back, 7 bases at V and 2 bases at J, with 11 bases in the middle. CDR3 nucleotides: TGTGCCATCACCCGGGACTTAAACACCGGGGAGCTGTTTTTT. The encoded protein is CAITRDLNTGELFF.

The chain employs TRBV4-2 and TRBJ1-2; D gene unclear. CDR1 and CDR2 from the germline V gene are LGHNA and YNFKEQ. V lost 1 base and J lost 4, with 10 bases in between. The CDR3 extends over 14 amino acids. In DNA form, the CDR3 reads TGTGCCAGCAGCCAAGTCGGCAGCTTCTATGGCTACACCTTC. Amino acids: CASSQVGSFYGYTF.

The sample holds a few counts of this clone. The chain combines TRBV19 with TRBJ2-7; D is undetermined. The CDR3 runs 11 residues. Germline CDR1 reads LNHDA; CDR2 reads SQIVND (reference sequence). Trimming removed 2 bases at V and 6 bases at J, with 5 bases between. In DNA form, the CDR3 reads TGTGCCAGTAGTATAATCGTCGAGCAGTACTTC. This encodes CASSIIVEQYF. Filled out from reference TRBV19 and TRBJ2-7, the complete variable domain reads DGGITQSPKYLFRKEGQNVTLSCEQNLNHDAMYWYRQDPGQGLRLIYYSQIVNDFQKGDIAEGYSVSREKKESFPLTVTSAQKNPTAFYLCASSIIVEQYFGPGTRLTVT.

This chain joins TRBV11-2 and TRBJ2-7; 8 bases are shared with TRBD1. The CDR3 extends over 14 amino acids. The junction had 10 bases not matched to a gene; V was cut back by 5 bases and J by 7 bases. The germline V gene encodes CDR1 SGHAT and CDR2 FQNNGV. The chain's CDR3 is CASSRAGGTGEQYF. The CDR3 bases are TGTGCCAGCAGCCGCGCAGGGGGCACGGGGGAGCAGTACTTC.

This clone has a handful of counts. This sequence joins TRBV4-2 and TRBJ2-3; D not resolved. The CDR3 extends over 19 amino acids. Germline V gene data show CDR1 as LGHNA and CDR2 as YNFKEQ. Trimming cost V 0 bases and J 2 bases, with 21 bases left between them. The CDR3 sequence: CASSQDPANPSRHTDTQYF. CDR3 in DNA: TGTGCCAGCAGCCAAGATCCCGCTAATCCGAGCCGACACACAGATACGCAGTATTTT.

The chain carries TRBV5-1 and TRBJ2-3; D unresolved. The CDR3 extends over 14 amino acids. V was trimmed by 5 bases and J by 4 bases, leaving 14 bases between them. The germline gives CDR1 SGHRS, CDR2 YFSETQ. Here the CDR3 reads CASSMGVGADTQYF. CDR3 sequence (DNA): TGCGCCAGCAGTATGGGCGTTGGGGCAGATACGCAGTATTTT.

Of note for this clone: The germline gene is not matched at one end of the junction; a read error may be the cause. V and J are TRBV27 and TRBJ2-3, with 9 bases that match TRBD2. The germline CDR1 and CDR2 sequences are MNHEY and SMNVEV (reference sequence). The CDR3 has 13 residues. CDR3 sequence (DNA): TGTGCCAGCAGTCCCAATTCCGGGACTAGCAGGGATTTT. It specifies CASSPNSGTSRDF.

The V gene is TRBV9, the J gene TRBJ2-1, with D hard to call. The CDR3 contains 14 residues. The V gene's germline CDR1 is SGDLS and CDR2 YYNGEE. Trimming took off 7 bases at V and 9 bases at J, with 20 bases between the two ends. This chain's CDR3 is CASSRSGGYGEQFF. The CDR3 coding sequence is TGTGCCAGCTCCCGGAGTGGCGGATATGGTGAGCAGTTCTTC.

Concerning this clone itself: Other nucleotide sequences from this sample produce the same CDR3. The CDR3 DNA reads TGTGCCAGCAGTTTGGGACAGGGGCGCACTGAAGCTTTCTTT. It yields the protein CASSLGQGRTEAFF. The gene calls are TRBV28 and TRBJ1-1; 10 bases match TRBD1. CDR1 is MDHEN, CDR2 SYDVKM, per germline. V dropped 3 bases and J dropped 4; count of bases not matched to a gene: 2. The CDR3 has 14 amino acids.

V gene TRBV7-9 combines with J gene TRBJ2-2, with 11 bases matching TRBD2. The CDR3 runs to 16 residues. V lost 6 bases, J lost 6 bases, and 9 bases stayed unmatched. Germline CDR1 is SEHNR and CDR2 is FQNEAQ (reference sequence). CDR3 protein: CASSVLAGGGSGELFF. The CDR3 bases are TGTGCCAGCAGTGTTCTAGCGGGAGGTGGTTCCGGGGAGCTGTTTTTT.

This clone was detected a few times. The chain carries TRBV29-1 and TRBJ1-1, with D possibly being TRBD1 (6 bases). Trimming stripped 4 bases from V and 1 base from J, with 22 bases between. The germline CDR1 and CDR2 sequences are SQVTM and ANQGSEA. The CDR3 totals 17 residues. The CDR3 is CSVVKRPGQGGNTEAFF. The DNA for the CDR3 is TGCAGCGTTGTCAAGAGACCGGGACAAGGGGGGAACACTGAAGCTTTCTTT.

CDR3 loop: CASSFSRATEAFF. For the CDR3, the DNA is TGTGCCAGCAGCTTCAGCAGGGCCACTGAAGCTTTCTTT. The gene calls are TRBV7-9 and TRBJ1-1, with TRBD1 as a possible D gene (5 bases). Germline CDR1 SEHNR, CDR2 FQNEAQ (reference sequence). Trimming left V 3 bases short and J 4 bases short, with 9 bases between. This CDR3 has 13 residues.

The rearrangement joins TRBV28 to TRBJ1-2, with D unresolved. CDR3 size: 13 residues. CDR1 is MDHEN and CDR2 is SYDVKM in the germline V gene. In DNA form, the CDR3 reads TGTGGGTCCGGAGAGATAGCTAACTATGGCTACACCTTC. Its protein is CGSGEIANYGYTF.

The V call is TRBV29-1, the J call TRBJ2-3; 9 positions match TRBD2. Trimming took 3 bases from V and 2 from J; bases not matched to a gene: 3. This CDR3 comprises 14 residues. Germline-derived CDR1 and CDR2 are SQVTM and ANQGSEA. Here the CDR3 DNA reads TGCAGCGTTGAGCCTAGCGGGACCACAGATACGCAGTATTTT. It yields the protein CSVEPSGTTDTQYF.